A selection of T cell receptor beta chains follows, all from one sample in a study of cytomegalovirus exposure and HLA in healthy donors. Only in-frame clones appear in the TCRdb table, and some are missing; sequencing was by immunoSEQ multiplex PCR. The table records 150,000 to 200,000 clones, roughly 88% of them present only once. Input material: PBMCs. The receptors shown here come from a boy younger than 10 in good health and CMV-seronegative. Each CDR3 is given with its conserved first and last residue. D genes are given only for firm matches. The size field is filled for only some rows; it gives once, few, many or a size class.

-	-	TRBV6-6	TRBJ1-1	CASRDGLHTEAFF	TGTGCCAGCAGAGATGGACTGCACACTGAAGCTTTCTTT
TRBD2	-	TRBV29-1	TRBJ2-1	CSVTGLAGGRGYNEQFF	TGCAGCGTCACGGGACTAGCGGGGGGACGGGGATACAATGAGCAGTTCTTC
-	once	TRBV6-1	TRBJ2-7	CASSEAAGYLYEQYF	TGTGCCAGCAGTGAAGCCGCAGGTTACCTTTACGAGCAGTACTTC
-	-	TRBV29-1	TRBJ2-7	CSVRDSGRSNEQYF	TGCAGCGTTAGGGACAGCGGGAGATCTAACGAGCAGTACTTC
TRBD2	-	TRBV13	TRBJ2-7	CASSLGLAGGRQYF	TGTGCCAGCAGCCTGGGACTAGCGGGAGGTCGCCAGTACTTC
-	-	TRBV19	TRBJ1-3	CASSRYSLGSGNTIYF	TGTGCCAGTAGTAGGTACAGCCTCGGCTCTGGAAACACCATATATTTT
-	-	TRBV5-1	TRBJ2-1	CASSLGGSSYNEQFF	TGCGCCAGCAGCTTGGGAGGGAGCTCCTACAATGAGCAGTTCTTC
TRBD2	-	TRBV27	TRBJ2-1	CASSFEWASGINEQFF	TGTGCCAGCAGTTTTGAATGGGCTAGCGGTATCAATGAGCAGTTCTTC
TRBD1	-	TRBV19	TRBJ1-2	CASTPLGRGQGGYTF	TGTGCCAGTACTCCCCTGGGCAGGGGGCAAGGTGGCTACACCTTC
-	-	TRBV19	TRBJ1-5	CASSMRRLNQPQHF	TGTGCCAGTAGTATGAGGAGACTAAATCAGCCCCAGCATTTT
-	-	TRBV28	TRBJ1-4	CASSLRRGGREKLFF	TGTGCCAGCAGTTTAAGAAGGGGAGGGCGTGAAAAACTGTTTTTT
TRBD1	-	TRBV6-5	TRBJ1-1	CASSYSSTGVNTEAFF	TGTGCCAGCAGTTACTCGAGTACAGGGGTGAACACTGAAGCTTTCTTT
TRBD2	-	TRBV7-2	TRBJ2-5	CASSLIGAGGLYQETQYF	TGTGCCAGCAGCTTAATCGGGGCGGGAGGCCTGTACCAAGAGACCCAGTACTTC
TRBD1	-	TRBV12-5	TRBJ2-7	CASGGTVYEQYF	TGTGCTAGTGGTGGGACAGTCTACGAGCAGTACTTC
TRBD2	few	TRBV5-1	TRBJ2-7	CASSLSGSSPYEQYF	TGCGCCAGCAGCCTTAGCGGGTCAAGCCCCTACGAGCAGTACTTC
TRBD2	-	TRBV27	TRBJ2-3	CASSLFFSGGTDTQYF	TGTGCCAGCAGTTTATTTTTTAGCGGGGGCACAGATACGCAGTATTTT
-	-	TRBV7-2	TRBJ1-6	CASSLAPGESSYNSPLHF	TGTGCCAGCAGCTTAGCCCCAGGGGAGAGCTCCTATAATTCACCCCTCCACTTT
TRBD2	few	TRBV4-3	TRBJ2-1	CASSQDLRGGEQFF	TGCGCCAGCAGCCAAGATCTACGGGGGGGTGAGCAGTTCTTC
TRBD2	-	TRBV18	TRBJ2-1	CASSPLAGADNEQFF	TGTGCCAGCTCACCACTAGCGGGAGCGGACAATGAGCAGTTCTTC
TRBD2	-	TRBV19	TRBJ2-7	CASMGGASGSYSEQYF	TGTGCCAGTATGGGGGGGGCCAGCGGGAGTTATTCCGAGCAGTACTTC
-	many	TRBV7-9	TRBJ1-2	CASSLVWQGGYTF	TGTGCCAGCAGCTTAGTTTGGCAGGGAGGCTACACCTTC
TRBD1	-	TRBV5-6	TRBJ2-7	CASSSTQGAVGEQYF	TGTGCCAGCAGCTCAACCCAGGGGGCCGTAGGCGAGCAGTACTTC
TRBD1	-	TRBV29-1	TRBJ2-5	CSVESGQGTARETQYF	TGCAGCGTTGAGAGTGGACAGGGGACTGCTCGGGAGACCCAGTACTTC
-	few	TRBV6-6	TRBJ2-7	CASSYSDNYEQYF	TGTGCCAGCAGTTATAGCGACAACTACGAGCAGTACTTC
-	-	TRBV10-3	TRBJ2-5	CAISEILEGTQYF	TGTGCCATCAGTGAAATACTCGAGGGGACCCAGTACTTC
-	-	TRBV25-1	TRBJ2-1	CASSEPQQPFSKQFF	TGTGCCAGCAGTGAGCCCCAACAGCCCTTCTCGAAGCAGTTCTTC
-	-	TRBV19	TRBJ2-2	CASSPGDLLNTGELFF	TGTGCCAGTAGTCCGGGGGACCTCTTGAACACCGGGGAGCTGTTTTTT
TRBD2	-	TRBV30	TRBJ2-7	CAWSVLSGGGEQYF	TGTGCCTGGAGTGTTTTATCTGGGGGGGGCGAGCAGTACTTC
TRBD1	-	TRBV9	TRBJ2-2	CASSRQGKNTGELFF	TGTGCCAGCAGTAGACAGGGGAAGAACACCGGGGAGCTGTTTTTT
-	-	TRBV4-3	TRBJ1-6	CASSQDDRENSPLHF	TGCGCCAGCAGCCAAGATGACAGAGAGAATTCACCCCTCCACTTT
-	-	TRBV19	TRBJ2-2	CASNDLGGTGELFF	TGTGCCAGTAACGACTTAGGAGGTACCGGGGAGCTGTTTTTT
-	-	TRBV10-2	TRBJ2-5	CASTGSEETQYF	TGCGCCAGCACCGGGAGTGAGGAGACCCAGTACTTC
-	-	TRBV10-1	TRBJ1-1	CASRRGLNTEAFF	TGCGCCAGCAGACGAGGACTTAACACTGAAGCTTTCTTT